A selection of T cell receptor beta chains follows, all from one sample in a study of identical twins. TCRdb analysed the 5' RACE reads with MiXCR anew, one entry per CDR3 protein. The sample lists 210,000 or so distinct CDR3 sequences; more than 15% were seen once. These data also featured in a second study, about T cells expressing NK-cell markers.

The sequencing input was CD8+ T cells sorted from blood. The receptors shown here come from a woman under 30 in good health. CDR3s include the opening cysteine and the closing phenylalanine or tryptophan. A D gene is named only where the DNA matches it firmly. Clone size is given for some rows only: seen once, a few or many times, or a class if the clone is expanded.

CDR3aa: CASSLEGDEQYF; CDR3nt: TGCGCCAGCAGCTTGGAGGGCGACGAGCAGTACTTC; d_gene: NA; abundance: many; j_gene: TRBJ2-7; v_gene: TRBV5-1
CDR3aa: CASSDTPSGRAHEQFF; CDR3nt: TGCGCCAGCAGTGACACCCCCAGCGGGAGGGCCCATGAGCAGTTCTTC; d_gene: TRBD2; abundance: NA; j_gene: TRBJ2-1; v_gene: TRBV10-2
CDR3aa: CASSLGGGAYEQYF; CDR3nt: TGTGCCAGCAGCTTAGGCGGGGGGGCCTACGAGCAGTACTTC; d_gene: TRBD2; abundance: NA; j_gene: TRBJ2-7; v_gene: TRBV7-9
CDR3aa: CASSSKRGVLTDTQYF; CDR3nt: TGTGCCAGCAGTTCCAAGCGGGGGGTCCTCACAGATACGCAGTATTTT; d_gene: TRBD2; abundance: NA; j_gene: TRBJ2-3; v_gene: TRBV12-3/TRBV12-4
CDR3aa: CASSPGTTTYNEQFF; CDR3nt: TGTGCCAGCAGTCCGGGGACTACCACCTACAATGAGCAGTTCTTC; d_gene: TRBD2; abundance: NA; j_gene: TRBJ2-1; v_gene: TRBV27
CDR3aa: CASGTGDGSYEQYF; CDR3nt: TGTGCCAGCGGTACAGGGGACGGCTCCTACGAGCAGTACTTC; d_gene: TRBD1; abundance: NA; j_gene: TRBJ2-7; v_gene: TRBV6-1
CDR3aa: CASTRTGQKYEQYF; CDR3nt: TGTGCCAGCACTCGGACGGGACAAAAATACGAGCAGTACTTC; d_gene: NA; abundance: few; j_gene: TRBJ2-7; v_gene: TRBV12-3/TRBV12-4
CDR3aa: CSASIRGGTYNEQFF; CDR3nt: TGCAGTGCCAGTATTCGGGGGGGAACCTACAATGAGCAGTTCTTC; d_gene: TRBD2; abundance: few; j_gene: TRBJ2-1; v_gene: TRBV20-1
CDR3aa: CASSLGDRGVDEQYF; CDR3nt: TGTGCCAGCAGCTTAGGGGACAGGGGGGTTGACGAGCAGTACTTC; d_gene: TRBD1; abundance: NA; j_gene: TRBJ2-7; v_gene: TRBV7-8
CDR3aa: CASSLLGQGIYGNQPQHF; CDR3nt: TGTGCCAGCAGTTTGTTGGGACAGGGAATCTACGGCAATCAGCCCCAGCATTTT; d_gene: TRBD1; abundance: NA; j_gene: TRBJ1-5; v_gene: TRBV27
CDR3aa: CASSPTSHEQFF; CDR3nt: TGTGCCAGCTCACCAACCAGCCATGAGCAGTTCTTC; d_gene: NA; abundance: once; j_gene: TRBJ2-1; v_gene: TRBV18